The T cell receptor beta chain under discussion was sequenced for a study of shared clonotypes between healthy human individuals. Assay: immunoSEQ multiplex PCR; the TCRdb copy retains only in-frame clones and omits some. Altogether more than 550,000 clones are present, 72% being singletons, with the ten largest covering under 2%. The ends lost 5 bases at V and 8 bases at J; junction bases unmatched: 5. The CDR3 spans 12 residues. CDR1 is SGHAT, CDR2 FQNNGV, per germline. The sample holds a few counts of this clone. The TCR comes from a woman aged 30 to 39 in good health. Sequenced material: memory CD4+ T cells sorted from blood. Specified subset: CD45RA-negative fraction. The chain recombines TRBV11-2 with TRBJ1-1, with 7 bases lining up with TRBD1. This CDR3 is CASSRGQVEAFF. The CDR3 region has the DNA TGTGCCAGCAGCCGAGGACAGGTGGAAGCTTTCTTT.